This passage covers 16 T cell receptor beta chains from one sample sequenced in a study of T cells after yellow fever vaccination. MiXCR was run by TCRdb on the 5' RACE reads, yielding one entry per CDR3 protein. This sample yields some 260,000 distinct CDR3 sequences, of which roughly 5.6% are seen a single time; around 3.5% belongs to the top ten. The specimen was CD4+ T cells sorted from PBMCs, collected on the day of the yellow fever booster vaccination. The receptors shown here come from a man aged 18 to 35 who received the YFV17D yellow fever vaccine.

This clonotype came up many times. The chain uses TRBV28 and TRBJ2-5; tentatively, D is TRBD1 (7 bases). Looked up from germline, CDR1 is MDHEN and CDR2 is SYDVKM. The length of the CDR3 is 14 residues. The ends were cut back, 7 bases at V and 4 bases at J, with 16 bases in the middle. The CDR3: CASTRGGGSETQYF. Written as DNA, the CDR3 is TGTGCCAGCACCCGAGGAGGGGGCTCAGAGACCCAGTACTTC.

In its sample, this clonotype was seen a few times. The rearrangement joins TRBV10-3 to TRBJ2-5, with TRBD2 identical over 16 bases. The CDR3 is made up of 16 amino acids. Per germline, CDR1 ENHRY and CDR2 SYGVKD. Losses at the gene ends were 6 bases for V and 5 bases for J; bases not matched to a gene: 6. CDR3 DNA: TGTGCCATCAGAGGGACTAGCGGGGGGGCCGGGGAGACCCAGTACTTC. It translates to CAIRGTSGGAGETQYF.

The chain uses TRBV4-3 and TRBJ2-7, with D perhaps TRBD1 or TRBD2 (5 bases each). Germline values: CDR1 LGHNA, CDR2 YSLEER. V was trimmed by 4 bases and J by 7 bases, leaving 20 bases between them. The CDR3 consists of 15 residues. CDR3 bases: TGCGCCAGCAGCCCGGTCCCGGGACGGCCGGGGGAGCAGTACTTC. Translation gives CASSPVPGRPGEQYF.

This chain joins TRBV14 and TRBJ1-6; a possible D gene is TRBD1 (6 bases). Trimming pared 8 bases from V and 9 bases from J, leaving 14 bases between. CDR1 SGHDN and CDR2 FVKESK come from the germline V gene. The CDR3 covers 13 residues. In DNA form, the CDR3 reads TGTGCCAGCGGCCTAACAGGGATTTCACCCCTCCACTTT. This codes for CASGLTGISPLHF.

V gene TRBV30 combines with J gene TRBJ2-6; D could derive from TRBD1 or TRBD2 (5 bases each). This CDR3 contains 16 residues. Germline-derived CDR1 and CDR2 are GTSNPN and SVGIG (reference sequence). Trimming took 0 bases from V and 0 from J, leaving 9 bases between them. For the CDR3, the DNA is TGTGCCTGGAGTGTGAGGGGAAGCTCTGGGGCCAACGTCCTGACTTTC. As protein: CAWSVRGSSGANVLTF.

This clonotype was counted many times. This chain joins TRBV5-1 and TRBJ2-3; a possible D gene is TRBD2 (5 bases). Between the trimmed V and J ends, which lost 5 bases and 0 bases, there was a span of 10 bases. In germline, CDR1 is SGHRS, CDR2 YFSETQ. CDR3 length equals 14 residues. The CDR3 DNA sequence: TGCGCCAGCAGGACCACGGGGAGCACAGATACGCAGTATTTT. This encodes CASRTTGSTDTQYF.

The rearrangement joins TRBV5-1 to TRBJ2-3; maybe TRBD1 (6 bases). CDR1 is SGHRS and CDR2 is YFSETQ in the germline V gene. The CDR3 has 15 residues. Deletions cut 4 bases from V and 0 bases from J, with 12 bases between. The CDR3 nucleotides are TGCGCCAGCAGCCTCACAGGGATGAGCACAGATACGCAGTATTTT. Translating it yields CASSLTGMSTDTQYF.

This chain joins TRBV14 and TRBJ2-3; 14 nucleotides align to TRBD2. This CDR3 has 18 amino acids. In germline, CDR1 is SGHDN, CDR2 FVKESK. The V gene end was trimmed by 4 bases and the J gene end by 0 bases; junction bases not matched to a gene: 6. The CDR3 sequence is CASSLWTSGGSSTDTQYF. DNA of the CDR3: TGTGCCAGCAGCCTATGGACTAGCGGGGGGTCTAGCACAGATACGCAGTATTTT.

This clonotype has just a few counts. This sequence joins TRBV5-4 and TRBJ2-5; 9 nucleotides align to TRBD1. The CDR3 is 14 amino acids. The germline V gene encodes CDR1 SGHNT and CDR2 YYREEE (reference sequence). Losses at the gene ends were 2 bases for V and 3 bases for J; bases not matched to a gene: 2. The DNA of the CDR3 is TGTGCCAGCAGCTTACAGGGGGCTAAAGAGACCCAGTACTTC. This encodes CASSLQGAKETQYF. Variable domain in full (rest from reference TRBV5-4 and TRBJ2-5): ETGVTQSPTHLIKTRGQQVTLRCSSQSGHNTVSWYQQALGQGPQFIFQYYREEENGRGNFPPRFSGLQFPNYSSELNVNALELDDSALYLCASSLQGAKETQYFGPGTRLLVL.

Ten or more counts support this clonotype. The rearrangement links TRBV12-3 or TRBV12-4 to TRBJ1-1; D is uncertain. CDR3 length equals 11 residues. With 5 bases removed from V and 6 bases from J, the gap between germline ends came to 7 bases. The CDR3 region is CASSPVSEAFF. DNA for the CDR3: TGTGCCAGCAGTCCCGTTTCTGAAGCTTTCTTT.

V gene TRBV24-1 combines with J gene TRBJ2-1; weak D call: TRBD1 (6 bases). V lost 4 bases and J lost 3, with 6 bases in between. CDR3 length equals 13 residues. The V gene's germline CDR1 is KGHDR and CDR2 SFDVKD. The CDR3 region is CATSEDSYNEQFF. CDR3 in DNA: TGTGCCACCAGTGAGGACAGCTACAATGAGCAGTTCTTC.

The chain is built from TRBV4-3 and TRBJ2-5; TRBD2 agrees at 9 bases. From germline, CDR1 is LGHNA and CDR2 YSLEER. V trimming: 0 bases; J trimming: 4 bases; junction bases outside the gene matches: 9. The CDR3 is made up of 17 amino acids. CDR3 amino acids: CASSQEGSGGRGETQYF. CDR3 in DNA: TGCGCCAGCAGCCAAGAAGGTAGCGGGGGCCGAGGAGAGACCCAGTACTTC.

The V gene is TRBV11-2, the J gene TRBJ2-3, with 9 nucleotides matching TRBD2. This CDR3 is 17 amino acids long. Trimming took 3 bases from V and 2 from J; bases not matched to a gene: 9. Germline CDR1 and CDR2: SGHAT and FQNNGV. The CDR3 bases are TGTGCCAGCAGCTTGGGAGGAGCGGGGGGCTACACAGATACGCAGTATTTT. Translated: CASSLGGAGGYTDTQYF. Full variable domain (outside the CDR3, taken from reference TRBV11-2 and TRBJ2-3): EAGVAQSPRYKIIEKRQSVAFWCNPISGHATLYWYQQILGQGPKLLIQFQNNGVVDDSQLPKDRFSAERLKGVDSTLKIQPAKLEDSAVYLCASSLGGAGGYTDTQYFGPGTRLTVL.

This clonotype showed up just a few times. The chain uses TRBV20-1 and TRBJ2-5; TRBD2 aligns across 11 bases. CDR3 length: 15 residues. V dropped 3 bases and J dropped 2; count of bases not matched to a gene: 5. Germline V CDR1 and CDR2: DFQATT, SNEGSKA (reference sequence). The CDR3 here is CSASLAGGRQETQYF. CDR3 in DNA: TGCAGTGCTAGTCTAGCGGGAGGCCGACAAGAGACCCAGTACTTC.

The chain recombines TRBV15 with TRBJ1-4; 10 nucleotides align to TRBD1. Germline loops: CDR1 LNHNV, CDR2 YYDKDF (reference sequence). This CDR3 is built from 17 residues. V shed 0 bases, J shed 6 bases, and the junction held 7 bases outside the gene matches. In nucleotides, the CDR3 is TGTGCCACCAGCAGAGACCGTTCCGGGACAGGGGATGAAAAACTGTTTTTT. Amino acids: CATSRDRSGTGDEKLFF.

The CDR3, as DNA: TGTGCCAGCACCGACCCCCGAGAGGGGCTCTACGAGCAGTACTTC. This encodes CASTDPREGLYEQYF. The chain uses TRBV6-2 or TRBV6-3 and TRBJ2-7; D possibly uses TRBD1 or TRBD2 (5 bases each). CDR3 length: 15 residues. The germline gives CDR1 MNHEY, CDR2 SVGEGT. Trimming left V 7 bases short and J 3 bases short, with 19 bases between.